This paragraph reports one T cell receptor beta chain. No antigen is known for it. Within one base of it there is no much larger clone, and no base qualities were kept. The library was prepared using 5' RACE. The sample was run on an Illumina HiSeq 2500. The second PCR ran for about 6 to 12 cycles and used a J-beta primer mix along with a sample-barcoded 5' primer. A template-switch 5' adaptor carrying 12 random nucleotides introduced a unique molecular identifier onto each TCR beta cDNA molecule. Each sample yielded at least 3 million CDR3-containing paired-end reads. All of the RNA was converted into first-strand cDNA using the Mint cDNA synthesis kit, with a TRBC-specific oligonucleotide serving as the primer. Following uracil-DNA glycosylase treatment, a first 18-cycle PCR with universal primers M1SS and BC2_uni_R was performed on all cDNA. The authors' analysis ran thus. Normalization of each sample was performed by random selection of 1 million high-quality reads, each carrying a distinct molecular identifier. Instead of being binned into consensus sequences, reads that shared molecular identifiers were thrown out. MiTCR, run with a Q25 quality threshold and the strictest error-elimination algorithm, handled CDR3 identification, clonotype clustering and error correction. A nonparametric unseen species model using Euler transformation provided a lower-bound estimate of total TCR beta diversity. TCRdb handled the public reads itself, with Q25 trimming in fastp and clone calling in MiXCR, and kept productive beta chains. Rows with a matching CDR3 protein are joined into one entry that keeps the most common DNA and genes. TCRdb, rather than the study authors, made the V and J calls. The sample data list about a million distinct CDR3 sequences, and roughly 48% of these were observed just once. Around 15% of the sample is in the top ten clones.

The CDR3 goes from the cysteine to the phenylalanine over 14 residues. Only CDR3 DNA remains: 42 bases, in frame from the first base. The germline V gene supplies CDR1 SGHTA and CDR2 FQGNSA. V is cut by 5 bases and J by 4 bases, and the space between the germline ends is 12 bases. This entry belongs to a study of blood T cells in healthy people across ages (dated by TCRdb to 2014 to 2015). About the full investigation: In model experiments, template switching captured roughly one uniquely barcoded TCR beta cDNA molecule for every two T cells. The study measured age-related changes in TCR beta repertoire diversity using deep sequencing normalized with unique cDNA molecular identifiers. The donors were split into four age groups: young (average about 16 years), middle-aged (39), aged (roughly 68) and long-lived (82). To avoid experimental bias, donors of different ages were randomly spread across the sequencing lanes. Two additional independent replicas of 1 million unique cDNA reads from the same blood draw were analyzed for two donors (one aged 18 to 30 and one aged 80 or older).

The roughly 39 donors, aged 6 to 90 years, were systemically healthy Caucasian individuals from Russia. About 9.6 milliliters of peripheral blood were collected from each donor into EDTA-treated Vacutainer tubes. Ficoll-Paque density-gradient centrifugation was used to isolate PBMCs, with at least 6 million obtained per sample. Total RNA, at least 6 micrograms per sample, was extracted from PBMCs with Trizol reagent. For every donor, an aliquot of PBMCs went through flow cytometry to measure the percentages of naive CD45RAhigh/CD27high T cells. The paper's findings and limits, for the study overall: Observed TCR beta diversity correlated strongly with the percentage of naive T cells measured by flow cytometry. Estimates of total diversity based on one million sequenced T cells were regarded as lower bounds and as underestimates. The CMV infection status of donors was not known, potentially confounding age-related changes in expanded clonotypes. Bulk unsorted PBMC profiling prevented conclusive comparison of naive and antigen-experienced compartments. Observed TCR beta diversity per million T cells fell roughly linearly with age, and a significant reduction was already apparent by age around 40. Compared with the aged group, the long-lived group had more naive CD4+ T cells, fewer expanded clones and increased TCR diversity, a pattern suggesting age selection.

This TCR derives from a man in his thirties or forties in good health. Material for sequencing was blood. The V and J segments used are TRBV7-2 and TRBJ2-1, and perhaps TRBD2 as D gene, on 5 matching bases. DNA sequence: TGTGCCAGCAGCCCCCCCCCGGGATACAATGAGCAGTTCTTC. It specifies CASSPPPGYNEQFF.